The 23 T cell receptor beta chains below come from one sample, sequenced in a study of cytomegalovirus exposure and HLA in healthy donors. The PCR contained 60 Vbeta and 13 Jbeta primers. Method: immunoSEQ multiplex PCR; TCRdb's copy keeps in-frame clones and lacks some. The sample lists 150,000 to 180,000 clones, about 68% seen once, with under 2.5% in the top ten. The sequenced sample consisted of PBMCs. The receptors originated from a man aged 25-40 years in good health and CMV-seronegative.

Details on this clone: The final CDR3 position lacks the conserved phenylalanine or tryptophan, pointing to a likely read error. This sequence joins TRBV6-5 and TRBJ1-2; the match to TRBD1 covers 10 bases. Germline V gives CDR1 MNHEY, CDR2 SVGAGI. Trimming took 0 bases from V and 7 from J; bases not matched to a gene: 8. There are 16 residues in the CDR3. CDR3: CASSYSSGQGIGGYTL. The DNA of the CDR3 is TGTGCCAGCAGTTACTCATCGGGACAGGGGATCGGTGGCTACACCCTC.

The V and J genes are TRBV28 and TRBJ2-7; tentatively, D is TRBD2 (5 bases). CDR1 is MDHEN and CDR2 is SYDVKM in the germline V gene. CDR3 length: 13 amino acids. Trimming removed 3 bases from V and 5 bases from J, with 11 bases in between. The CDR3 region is CASSFRGNNEQYF. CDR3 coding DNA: TGTGCCAGCAGTTTTAGAGGGAACAACGAGCAGTACTTC. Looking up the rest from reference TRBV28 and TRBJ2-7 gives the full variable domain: DVKVTQSSRYLVKRTGEKVFLECVQDMDHENMFWYRQDPGLGLRLIYFSYDVKMKEKGDIPEGYSVSREKKERFSLILESASTNQTSMYLCASSFRGNNEQYFGPGTRLTVT.

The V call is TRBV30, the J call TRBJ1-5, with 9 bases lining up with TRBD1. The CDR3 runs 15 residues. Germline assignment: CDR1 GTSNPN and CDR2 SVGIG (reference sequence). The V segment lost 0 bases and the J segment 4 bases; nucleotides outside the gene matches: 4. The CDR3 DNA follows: TGTGCCTGGAGTGTGGGGGACAGGGCGAATCAGCCCCAGCATTTT. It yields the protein CAWSVGDRANQPQHF.

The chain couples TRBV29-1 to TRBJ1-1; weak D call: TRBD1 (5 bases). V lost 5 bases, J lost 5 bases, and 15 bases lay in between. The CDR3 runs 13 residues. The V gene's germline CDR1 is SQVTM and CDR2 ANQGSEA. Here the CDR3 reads CSVRGEVGTEAFF. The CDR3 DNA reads TGCAGCGTTAGGGGCGAGGTGGGAACTGAAGCTTTCTTT.

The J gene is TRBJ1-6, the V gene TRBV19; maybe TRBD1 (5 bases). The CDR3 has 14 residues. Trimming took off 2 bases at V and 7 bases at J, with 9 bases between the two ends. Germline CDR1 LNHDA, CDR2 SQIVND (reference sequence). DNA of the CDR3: TGTGCCAGTAGTATAATACGGGGGAATTCACCCCTCCACTTT. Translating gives CASSIIRGNSPLHF.

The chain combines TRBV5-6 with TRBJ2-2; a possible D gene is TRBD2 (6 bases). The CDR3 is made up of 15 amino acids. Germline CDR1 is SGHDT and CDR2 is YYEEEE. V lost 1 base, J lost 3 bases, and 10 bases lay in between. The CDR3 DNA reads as TGTGCCAGCAGCTTGCTTAGCGGCGACACCGGGGAGCTGTTTTTT. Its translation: CASSLLSGDTGELFF.

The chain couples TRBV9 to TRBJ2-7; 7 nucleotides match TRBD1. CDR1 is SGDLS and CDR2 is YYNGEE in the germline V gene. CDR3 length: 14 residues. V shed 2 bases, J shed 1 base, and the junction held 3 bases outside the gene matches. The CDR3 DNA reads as TGTGCCAGCAGCGTCCGACAGGGATCCTACGAGCAGTACTTC. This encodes CASSVRQGSYEQYF.

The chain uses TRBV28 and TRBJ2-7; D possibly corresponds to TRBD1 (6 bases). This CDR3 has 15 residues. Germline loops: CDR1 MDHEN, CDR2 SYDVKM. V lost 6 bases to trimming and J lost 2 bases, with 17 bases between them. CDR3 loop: CASSDFPGTTYEQYF. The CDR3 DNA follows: TGTGCCAGCAGCGACTTCCCCGGGACAACCTACGAGCAGTACTTC. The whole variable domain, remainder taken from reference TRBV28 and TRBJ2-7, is DVKVTQSSRYLVKRTGEKVFLECVQDMDHENMFWYRQDPGLGLRLIYFSYDVKMKEKGDIPEGYSVSREKKERFSLILESASTNQTSMYLCASSDFPGTTYEQYFGPGTRLTVT.

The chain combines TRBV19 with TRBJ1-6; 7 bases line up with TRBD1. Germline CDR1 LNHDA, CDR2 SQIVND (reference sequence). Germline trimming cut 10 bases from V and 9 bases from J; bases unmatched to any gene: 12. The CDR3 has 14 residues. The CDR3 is CANHHDRAVSPLHF. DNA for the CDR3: TGTGCCAACCACCACGACAGGGCGGTTTCACCCCTCCACTTT.

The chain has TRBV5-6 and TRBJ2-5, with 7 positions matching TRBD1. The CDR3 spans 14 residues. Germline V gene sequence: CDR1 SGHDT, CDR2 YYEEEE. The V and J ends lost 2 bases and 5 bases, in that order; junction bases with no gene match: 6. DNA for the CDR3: TGTGCCAGCAGCTTAAGGGGGCTGAAGGAGACCCAGTACTTC. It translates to CASSLRGLKETQYF.

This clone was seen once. CDR3 sequence reads: CASRLSFRDRGSMNTEAFF. The CDR3 nucleotides read TGTGCAAGTCGCTTATCATTCCGGGACAGGGGATCCATGAACACTGAAGCTTTCTTT. The genes are TRBV12-2 and TRBJ1-1; TRBD1 reflects the table's D call only, with no check against the DNA. TRBV12-2 is a documented pseudogene. CDR3 length: 19 residues.

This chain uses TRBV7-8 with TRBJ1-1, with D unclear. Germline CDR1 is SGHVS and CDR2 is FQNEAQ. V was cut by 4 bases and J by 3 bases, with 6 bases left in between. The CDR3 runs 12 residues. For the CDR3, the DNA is TGTGCCAGCAGCTCCCTGTACACTGAAGCTTTCTTT. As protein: CASSSLYTEAFF.

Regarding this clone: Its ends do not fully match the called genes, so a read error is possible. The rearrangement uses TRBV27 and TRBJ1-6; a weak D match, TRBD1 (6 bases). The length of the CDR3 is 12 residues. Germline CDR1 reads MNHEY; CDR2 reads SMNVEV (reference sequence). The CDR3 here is CASSAATGLLNF. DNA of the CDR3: TGTGCCAGCAGTGCTGCGACAGGTCTCCTCAACTTT.

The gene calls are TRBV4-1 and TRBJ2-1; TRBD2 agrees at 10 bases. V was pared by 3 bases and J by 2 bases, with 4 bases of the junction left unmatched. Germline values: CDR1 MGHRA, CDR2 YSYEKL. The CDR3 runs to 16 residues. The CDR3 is CASSHPLAGTYNEQFF. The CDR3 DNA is TGCGCCAGCAGCCACCCACTAGCGGGGACCTACAATGAGCAGTTCTTC.

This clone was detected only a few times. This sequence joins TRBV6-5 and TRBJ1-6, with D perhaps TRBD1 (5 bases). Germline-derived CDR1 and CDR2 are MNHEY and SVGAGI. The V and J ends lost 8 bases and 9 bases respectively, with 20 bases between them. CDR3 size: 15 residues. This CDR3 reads CASPSPGFFRSPLHF. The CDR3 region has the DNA TGTGCCAGCCCAAGTCCAGGGTTCTTTCGTTCACCCCTCCACTTT.

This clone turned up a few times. The DNA of the CDR3 is TGTGCCAGCAGTATACGACAGGGGGCGGGCTACACCTTC. It codes for CASSIRQGAGYTF. The chain recombines TRBV28 with TRBJ1-2, with 10 bases identical to TRBD1. The CDR3 sequence is 13 residues long. V shed 5 bases, J shed 8 bases, and the junction held 5 bases outside the gene matches. Per the germline V gene, CDR1 is MDHEN and CDR2 is SYDVKM.

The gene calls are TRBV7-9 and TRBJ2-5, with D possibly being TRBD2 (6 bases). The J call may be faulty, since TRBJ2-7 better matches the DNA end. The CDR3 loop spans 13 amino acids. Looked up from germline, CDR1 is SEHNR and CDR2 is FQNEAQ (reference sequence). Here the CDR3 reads CASSWDSPYEQYF. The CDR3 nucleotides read TGTGCCAGCAGCTGGGACTCCCCCTACGAGCAGTACTTC.

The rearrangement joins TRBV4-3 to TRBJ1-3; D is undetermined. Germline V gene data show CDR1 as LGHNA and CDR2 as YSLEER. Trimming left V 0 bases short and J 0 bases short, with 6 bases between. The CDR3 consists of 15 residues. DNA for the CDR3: TGCGCCAGCAGCCAAGACTCGCGCTCTGGAAACACCATATATTTT. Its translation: CASSQDSRSGNTIYF.

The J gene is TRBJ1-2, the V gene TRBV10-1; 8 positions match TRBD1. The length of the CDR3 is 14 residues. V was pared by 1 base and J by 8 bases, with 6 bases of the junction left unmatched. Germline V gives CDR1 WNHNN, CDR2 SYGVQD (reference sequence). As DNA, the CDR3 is TGCGCCAGCAGTGAGTACCAGGGGGCGAACGGCTACACCTTC. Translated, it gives CASSEYQGANGYTF.

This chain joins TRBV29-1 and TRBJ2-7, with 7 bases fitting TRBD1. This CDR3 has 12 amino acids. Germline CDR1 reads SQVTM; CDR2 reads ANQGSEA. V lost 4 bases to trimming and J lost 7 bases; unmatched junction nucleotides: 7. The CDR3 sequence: CSVGTGAGEQYF. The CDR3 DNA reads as TGCAGCGTTGGCACAGGGGCCGGGGAGCAGTACTTC.

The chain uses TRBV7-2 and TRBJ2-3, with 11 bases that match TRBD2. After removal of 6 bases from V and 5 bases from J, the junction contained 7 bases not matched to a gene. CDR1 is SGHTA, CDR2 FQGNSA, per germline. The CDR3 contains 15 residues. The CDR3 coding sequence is TGTGCCAGCAGGAGAACTAGCGGGGGTTTAGATACGCAGTATTTT. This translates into CASRRTSGGLDTQYF.

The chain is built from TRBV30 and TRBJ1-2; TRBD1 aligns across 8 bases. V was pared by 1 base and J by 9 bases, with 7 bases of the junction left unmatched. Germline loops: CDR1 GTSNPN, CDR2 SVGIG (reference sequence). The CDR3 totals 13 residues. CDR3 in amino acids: CAWSEGQGQRYTF. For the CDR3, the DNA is TGTGCCTGGAGTGAAGGACAGGGTCAACGCTACACCTTC.

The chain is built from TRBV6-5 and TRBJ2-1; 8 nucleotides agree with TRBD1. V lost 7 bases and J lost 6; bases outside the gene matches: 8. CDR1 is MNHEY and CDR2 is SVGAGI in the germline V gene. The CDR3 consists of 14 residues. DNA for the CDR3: TGTGCCAGCATTTCCAGGGGGCACGGCAATGAGCAGTTCTTC. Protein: CASISRGHGNEQFF.